These 20 T cell receptor beta chains share one sample of origin, sequenced in a study of shared clonotypes between healthy human individuals. The method was immunoSEQ multiplex PCR; TCRdb's version includes in-frame clones alone and lacks a portion of them. Here the sample spans 2 million to 2.5 million clones, 90% to 95% being singletons. The sequencing sample was made of naive CD4+ T cells from PBMCs. This sample's subset: CD45RA+ positively selected. The receptor source for this set is a man younger than 35 in good health. Some clones in this sample may be carry-over from other donors' samples.

The rearrangement links TRBV10-1 to TRBJ2-1; D is undetermined. V gave up 0 bases and J gave up 13 bases, with 16 bases separating them. The length of the CDR3 is 14 residues. Germline V gene data show CDR1 as WNHNN and CDR2 as SYGVQD (reference sequence). The CDR3 coding sequence is TGCGCCAGCAGTGAGTCAAATTCCCTCAAACCCCAGTTCTTC. It codes for CASSESNSLKPQFF.

The chain is built from TRBV7-2 and TRBJ2-5; maybe TRBD1 (6 bases). Germline-derived CDR1 and CDR2 are SGHTA and FQGNSA. The ends were cut back, 1 base at V and 2 bases at J, with 8 bases in the middle. This CDR3 comprises 14 residues. CDR3 sequence: CASSLVTGQETQYF. DNA of the CDR3: TGTGCCAGCAGCTTAGTTACAGGGCAAGAGACCCAGTACTTC.

CDR3 nucleotides: TGCAGCGTTGATTTGACAGATACGCAGTATTTT. As protein: CSVDLTDTQYF. V usage is TRBV29-1 and J usage is TRBJ2-3; D is undetermined. Trimming pared 3 bases from V and 3 bases from J, leaving 4 bases between. CDR3 length equals 11 residues. Per the germline V gene, CDR1 is SQVTM and CDR2 is ANQGSEA.

The chain links TRBV30 to TRBJ1-5; 10 nucleotides match TRBD1. V shed 2 bases, J shed 2 bases, and the junction held 12 bases outside the gene matches. This CDR3 contains 18 residues. Germline values: CDR1 GTSNPN, CDR2 SVGIG (reference sequence). The CDR3 protein is CAWSPGQGIVGGNQPQHF. CDR3 coding DNA: TGTGCCTGGAGTCCGGGACAGGGGATCGTTGGGGGCAATCAGCCCCAGCATTTT.

This chain connects TRBV9 to TRBJ2-5, with 7 bases fitting TRBD1. The CDR3 contains 15 residues. Germline V gene sequence: CDR1 SGDLS, CDR2 YYNGEE. V gave up 0 bases and J gave up 6 bases; unmatched junction bases: 8. The CDR3 DNA reads TGTGCCAGCAGCGTAGGAGGGGACAGCCTGCAGACCCAGTACTTC. Its translation is CASSVGGDSLQTQYF. The full variable domain, with the rest looked up from reference TRBV9 and TRBJ2-5, is DSGVTQTPKHLITATGQRVTLRCSPRSGDLSVYWYQQSLDQGLQFLIQYYNGEERAKGNILERFSAQQFPDLHSELNLSSLELGDSALYFCASSVGGDSLQTQYFGPGTRLLVL.

This chain uses TRBV14 with TRBJ2-1, with TRBD1 matching 8 bases. J was trimmed by 0 bases and V by 1 base; bases with no gene match: 2. Germline CDR1 and CDR2: SGHDN and FVKESK. This CDR3 contains 16 residues. The CDR3, as DNA: TGTGCCAGCAGCCAAGCAGGGGGCCTCTCCTACAATGAGCAGTTCTTC. Amino acids: CASSQAGGLSYNEQFF.

The chain is built from TRBV18 and TRBJ2-7; 8 nucleotides agree with TRBD2. This CDR3 is 13 amino acids long. Germline loops: CDR1 KGHSH, CDR2 LQKENI. The V gene end was trimmed by 7 bases and the J gene end by 2 bases; junction bases not matched to a gene: 4. CDR3 sequence: CASCTSGTYEQYF. CDR3 coding DNA: TGTGCCAGCTGTACTAGCGGAACCTACGAGCAGTACTTC.

The V and J genes are TRBV28 and TRBJ2-7; no definite D call. The CDR3 covers 14 residues. V dropped 6 bases and J dropped 2 bases, with 14 bases sitting between them. CDR1 is MDHEN, CDR2 SYDVKM, per germline. CDR3 amino acids: CASRSSWGTYEQYF. The CDR3 nucleotides are TGTGCCAGCAGGTCATCCTGGGGAACCTACGAGCAGTACTTC.

The J gene is TRBJ1-1, the V gene TRBV19; the D is unclear. This CDR3 region has 16 residues. Germline CDR1 and CDR2: LNHDA and SQIVND (reference sequence). Deletions cut 2 bases from V and 10 bases from J, with 23 bases between. The CDR3 bases are TGTGCCAGTAGTATAACCAACCACGTACGAAACCGAGGAGCTTTCTTT. Translation: CASSITNHVRNRGAFF.

V and J are TRBV28 and TRBJ2-1; either TRBD1 or TRBD2 may fit D (5 bases each). The ends were cut back, 6 bases at V and 0 bases at J, with 18 bases in the middle. CDR1 is MDHEN, CDR2 SYDVKM, per germline. This CDR3 has 17 residues. CDR3 nucleotides: TGTGCCAGCAGAACTCCCCGTGGGGGAAGCTCCTACAATGAGCAGTTCTTC. It specifies CASRTPRGGSSYNEQFF.

The rearrangement uses TRBV5-1 and TRBJ2-1; 10 bases agree with TRBD2. The J segment lost 0 bases and the V segment lost 4 bases, leaving 7 bases of the junction unmatched. The CDR3 sequence is 17 residues long. CDR1 is SGHRS, CDR2 YFSETQ, per germline. The CDR3 region is CASSRNPSGSSYNEQFF. The CDR3, as DNA: TGCGCCAGCAGCCGCAATCCTAGCGGGAGCTCCTACAATGAGCAGTTCTTC.

Only one count was recorded for this clone. The chain has TRBV5-1 and TRBJ1-4; 9 nucleotides line up with TRBD1. V gave up 4 bases and J gave up 7 bases; unmatched junction bases: 14. Germline V gene data show CDR1 as SGHRS and CDR2 as YFSETQ. CDR3 length: 17 amino acids. The CDR3 nucleotides read TGCGCCAGCAGCCTCCTTGGAACAGGGGGCTTAGGTGAAAAACTGTTTTTT. Protein product: CASSLLGTGGLGEKLFF. Drawing the rest from reference TRBV5-1 and TRBJ1-4, the complete variable domain is KAGVTQTPRYLIKTRGQQVTLSCSPISGHRSVSWYQQTPGQGLQFLFEYFSETQRNKGNFPGRFSGRQFSNSRSEMNVSTLELGDSALYLCASSLLGTGGLGEKLFFGSGTQLSVL.

V usage is TRBV5-1 and J usage is TRBJ2-2; no definite D call. V was clipped by 4 bases and J by 5 bases, with 15 bases between them. This CDR3 region has 15 residues. Germline CDR1 is SGHRS and CDR2 is YFSETQ. DNA of the CDR3: TGCGCCAGCAGCGTGACGACCCCCGGGACCGGGGAGCTGTTTTTT. Translation: CASSVTTPGTGELFF.

CDR3 DNA: TGTGCCAGCGGCGGGCCCACCCTGCCCTCCCATGAGCAGTTCTTC. It is translated as CASGGPTLPSHEQFF. The genes are TRBV2 and TRBJ2-1; D is perhaps TRBD2 (5 bases). Germline CDR1 reads SNHLY; CDR2 reads FYNNEI. V was pared by 8 bases and J by 8 bases, with 22 bases between. CDR3 size: 15 residues.

The J gene is TRBJ1-5, the V gene TRBV5-3; D is perhaps TRBD1 (5 bases). TRBV5-3 carries the ORF label, with uncertain function. V shed 0 bases and J shed 0 bases, with 7 bases lying between them. The CDR3 extends over 15 amino acids. This CDR3 reads CARSLETDSNQPQHF. The CDR3 nucleotides read TGTGCCAGAAGCTTGGAGACAGATAGCAATCAGCCCCAGCATTTT.

The rearrangement links TRBV19 to TRBJ2-7; D might be TRBD2 (5 bases). This CDR3 has 13 amino acids. CDR1 is LNHDA and CDR2 is SQIVND in the germline V gene (reference sequence). With 5 bases removed from V and 6 bases from J, the gap between germline ends came to 14 bases. The CDR3 nucleotides are TGTGCCAGTAGTCCTAGGAGTGGGAGCGAGCAGTACTTC. Translated, it gives CASSPRSGSEQYF.

This clone was found once. J is TRBJ2-7 and V is TRBV6-5; D gene unclear. Germline V CDR1 and CDR2: MNHEY, SVGAGI. The V and J ends lost 2 bases and 3 bases respectively, with 8 bases between them. The CDR3 is 13 residues long. CDR3 amino acids: CASSYAVSYEQYF. The CDR3 coding sequence is TGTGCCAGCAGTTACGCCGTGAGCTACGAGCAGTACTTC.

This rearrangement joins TRBV10-3 to TRBJ1-2, with D hard to call. V was shortened by 0 bases and J by 7 bases, with 9 bases between the two germline ends. The CDR3 extends over 13 amino acids. Germline V gives CDR1 ENHRY, CDR2 SYGVKD. The CDR3 region has the DNA TGTGCCATCAGTGAGTCGGGAGGACTTGGCTACACCTTC. This translates into CAISESGGLGYTF.

This rearrangement joins TRBV6-1 to TRBJ2-2, with 7 bases that match TRBD1. The CDR3 runs 15 residues. Germline CDR1 MNHNS, CDR2 SASEGT. Losses at the gene ends were 4 bases for V and 5 bases for J; bases not matched to a gene: 7. CDR3 in amino acids: CASSAKGAGTGELFF. Written as DNA, the CDR3 is TGTGCCAGCAGTGCAAAGGGGGCCGGGACCGGGGAGCTGTTTTTT.

V and J are TRBV6-5 and TRBJ2-1; D possibly uses TRBD1 or TRBD2 (5 bases each). V was shortened by 7 bases and J by 4 bases, with 17 bases between the two germline ends. This CDR3 has 15 residues. Germline CDR1 MNHEY, CDR2 SVGAGI. CDR3 sequence: CASTRLGTAYNEQFF. Here the CDR3 DNA reads TGTGCCAGCACCCGCCTGGGGACGGCTTACAATGAGCAGTTCTTC.